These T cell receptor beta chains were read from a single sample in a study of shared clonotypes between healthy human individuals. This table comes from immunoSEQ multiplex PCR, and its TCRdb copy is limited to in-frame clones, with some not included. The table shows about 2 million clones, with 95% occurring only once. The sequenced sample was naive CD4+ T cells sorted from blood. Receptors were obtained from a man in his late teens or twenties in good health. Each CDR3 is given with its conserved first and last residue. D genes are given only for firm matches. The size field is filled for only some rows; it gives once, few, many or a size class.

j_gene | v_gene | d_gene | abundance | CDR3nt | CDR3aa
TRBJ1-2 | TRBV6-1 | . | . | TGTGCCAGCAGTGAAATCACTGGGTTGGCCGGCTACACCTTC | CASSEITGLAGYTF
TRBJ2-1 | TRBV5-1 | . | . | TGCGCCAGCAGCTTGGTAGGTAGCGCGAAGCACAATGAGCAGTTCTTC | CASSLVGSAKHNEQFF
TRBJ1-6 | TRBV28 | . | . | TGTGCCAGCAGTTTATCCAGGATGAGGGCTTCACCCCTCCACTTT | CASSLSRMRASPLHF
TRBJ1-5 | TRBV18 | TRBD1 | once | TGTGCCAGCTCACCCCAGGGGGCAAATAGCAATCAGCCCCAGCATTTT | CASSPQGANSNQPQHF
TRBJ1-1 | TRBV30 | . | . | TGTGCCTGGAACCGTGGGGGAGGCGTATCTGAAGCTTTCTTT | CAWNRGGGVSEAFF
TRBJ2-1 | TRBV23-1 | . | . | TGCGCCAGCAGTCAAAGGAATGAGCAGTTCTTC | CASSQRNEQFF
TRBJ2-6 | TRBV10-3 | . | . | TGTGCCATCAGTGGCCAGGTGGGGGCCAACGTCCTGACTTTC | CAISGQVGANVLTF
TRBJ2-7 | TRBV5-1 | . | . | TGCGCCAGCAGCGAGGGACTCCAGGGGGGCGAGCAGTACTTC | CASSEGLQGGEQYF
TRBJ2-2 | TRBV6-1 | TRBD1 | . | TGTGCCAGCAGTGGTGACAGGGTGAACACCGGGGAGCTGTTTTTT | CASSGDRVNTGELFF
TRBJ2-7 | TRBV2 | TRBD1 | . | TGTGCCAGCAGGGAGACAGGGGCCCCCCACGAGCAGTACTTC | CASRETGAPHEQYF
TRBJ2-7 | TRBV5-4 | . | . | TGTGCCAGCAACGACGGTACATACCCCAACGAGCAGTACTTC | CASNDGTYPNEQYF
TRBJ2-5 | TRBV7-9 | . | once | TGTGCCAGCAGCCCCGGTTCGGGGACACAAGAGACCCAGTACTTC | CASSPGSGTQETQYF
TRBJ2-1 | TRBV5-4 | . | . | TGTGCCAGCAGCTCCCCTAGAGGGAACTACAATGAGCAGTTCTTC | CASSSPRGNYNEQFF
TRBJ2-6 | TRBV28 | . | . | TGTGCCAGCAGTTTAGGGCTAAACGGGGCCAACGTCCTGACTTTC | CASSLGLNGANVLTF
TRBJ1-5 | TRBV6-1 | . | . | TGTGCCAGCAGTGAACTATCCTTCTATAGCAATCAGCCCCAGCATTTT | CASSELSFYSNQPQHF
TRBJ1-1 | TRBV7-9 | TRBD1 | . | TGTGCGAGCCCAGGGGGCACTGAAGCTTTCTTT | CASPGGTEAFF
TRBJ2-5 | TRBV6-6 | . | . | TGTGCCGCGAGGTACCAAGAGACCCAGTACTTC | CAARYQETQYF
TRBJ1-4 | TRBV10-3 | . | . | TGTGCCATCAGTGATATACAGAGTTGGGAAAAACTGTTTTTT | CAISDIQSWEKLFF